Listed here are 26 T cell receptor beta chains from one sample, sequenced in a study of neurological immune-mediated disorders. TCRdb re-called the 5' RACE reads through MiXCR, storing one row per CDR3 protein. The sample has roughly 18,000 distinct CDR3 sequences; about a quarter are singletons. The source material was PBMCs. The receptors shown here come from a man in his forties or fifties with HTLV-1-associated myelopathy (HAM/TSP).

The chain joins TRBV7-2 to TRBJ2-3, with 10 bases identical to TRBD2. V shed 7 bases, J shed 4 bases, and the junction held 11 bases outside the gene matches. Germline V lookup: CDR1 SGHTA, CDR2 FQGNSA. The CDR3 has 16 amino acids. As DNA, the CDR3 is TGTGCCAGCACCTCTCAGCGGGGGGGCCGGGCAGATACGCAGTATTTT. Translation gives CASTSQRGGRADTQYF.

The chain carries TRBV24-1 and TRBJ2-1; 11 nucleotides agree with TRBD2. Germline-derived CDR1 and CDR2 are KGHDR and SFDVKD. V lost 7 bases, J lost 10 bases, and 8 bases stayed unmatched. CDR3 length equals 14 residues. Here the CDR3 reads CATSASGRPWEQFF. CDR3 in DNA: TGTGCCACCAGCGCTAGCGGGAGGCCCTGGGAGCAGTTCTTC.

J is TRBJ2-3 and V is TRBV10-3; D might be TRBD2 (6 bases). This CDR3 comprises 14 residues. CDR1 ENHRY and CDR2 SYGVKD come from the germline V gene. V lost 6 bases, J lost 3 bases, and 13 bases lay in between. CDR3: CAIRRREDTDTQYF. As DNA, the CDR3 is TGTGCCATCAGGAGGAGGGAGGATACAGATACGCAGTATTTT.

Many counts were recorded for this clonotype. The chain recombines TRBV25-1 with TRBJ1-6; no firm D call. The CDR3 is 15 amino acids. Trimming removed 4 bases from V and 9 bases from J, with 16 bases in between. CDR1 and CDR2 from the germline V gene are MGHDK and SYGVNS. The CDR3: CASSGDRGGLSPLHF. The CDR3 coding sequence is TGTGCCAGCAGTGGAGACCGGGGTGGCCTTTCACCCCTCCACTTT.

There are many counts of this clonotype. This chain joins TRBV12-3 or TRBV12-4 and TRBJ1-5; tentatively, D is TRBD1 (6 bases). V lost 5 bases, J lost 4 bases, and 12 bases lay in between. This CDR3 is 14 amino acids long. CDR3 sequence: CASSPGTLNQPQHF. The CDR3 DNA reads TGTGCCAGCAGTCCCGGGACACTGAATCAGCCCCAGCATTTT.

V is TRBV29-1 and J is TRBJ1-1; D is ambiguous. The germline V gene has CDR1 SQVTM and CDR2 ANQGSEA. The germline V and J ends were trimmed by 1 base and 5 bases, with 11 bases remaining between them. There are 13 residues in the CDR3. The CDR3 DNA follows: TGCAGCGTTGAAGCCGGGATCGGAACTGAAGCTTTCTTT. It is translated as CSVEAGIGTEAFF.

V and J are TRBV30 and TRBJ1-1, with 9 bases matching TRBD1. The germline CDR1 and CDR2 sequences are GTSNPN and SVGIG (reference sequence). The CDR3 spans 13 residues. Trimming removed 1 base from V and 6 bases from J; junction bases left unmatched: 3. The CDR3 region has the DNA TGTGCCTGGAGTGAGGACAGGGGCTCTGAAGCTTTCTTT. Translating it yields CAWSEDRGSEAFF.

This clonotype was found a few times. The rearrangement uses TRBV20-1 and TRBJ2-3, with D possibly matching TRBD2 (6 bases). Trimming took off 1 base at V and 3 bases at J, with 11 bases between the two ends. The CDR3 covers 14 residues. CDR1 is DFQATT and CDR2 is SNEGSKA in the germline V gene (reference sequence). The CDR3 region has the DNA TGCAGTGCTAGAGGACTAGGAGGGACAGATACGCAGTATTTT. Its translation is CSARGLGGTDTQYF.

The chain recombines TRBV27 with TRBJ1-5; D call uncertain. From germline, CDR1 is MNHEY and CDR2 SMNVEV (reference sequence). The CDR3 loop spans 15 amino acids. V was cut by 2 bases and J by 3 bases, with 11 bases left in between. DNA for the CDR3: TGTGCCAGCAGTTTAAGGCGCGGGGACAATCAGCCCCAGCATTTT. It encodes CASSLRRGDNQPQHF.

The chain employs TRBV12-3 or TRBV12-4 and TRBJ2-7, with TRBD1 identical over 9 bases. CDR3 size: 14 residues. V was pared by 6 bases and J by 2 bases, with 5 bases of the junction left unmatched. CDR3 nucleotides: TGTGCCAGCAGGAGAGGACAGGGGCCCTACGAGCAGTACTTC. The encoded protein is CASRRGQGPYEQYF.

As regards this clonotype: Relative to the germline gene, one junction end is altered; a read error may explain this. The V and J genes are TRBV4-2 and TRBJ2-3, with TRBD1 matching 10 bases. CDR1 LGHNA and CDR2 YNFKEQ come from the germline V gene. The CDR3 is 15 residues long. In DNA form, the CDR3 reads TGTGCCAGCAGAGGGACAGGGGTACTCCAAGATACACAGTATTTT. Amino acids: CASRGTGVLQDTQYF.

V is TRBV4-1 and J is TRBJ2-1; D remains unclear. The CDR3 has 13 amino acids. The V gene lost 4 bases and the J gene lost 5 bases, with 9 bases spanning the gap. The germline gives CDR1 MGHRA, CDR2 YSYEKL. The CDR3 nucleotides are TGCGCCAGCAGCCCAATTACTAACAATGAGCAGTTCTTC. Residues: CASSPITNNEQFF.

This clonotype is labeled medium-sized. The V gene is TRBV2, the J gene TRBJ1-5; tentatively, D is TRBD1 (6 bases). CDR1 is SNHLY and CDR2 is FYNNEI in the germline V gene. V was trimmed by 6 bases and J by 3 bases, leaving 15 bases between them. The CDR3 is made up of 15 amino acids. CDR3 protein: CASSPQGGVNQPQHF. The CDR3 nucleotides read TGTGCCAGCAGCCCACAGGGAGGTGTCAATCAGCCCCAGCATTTT. The full variable domain, its missing parts supplied by reference TRBV2 and TRBJ1-5, is EPEVTQTPSHQVTQMGQEVILRCVPISNHLYFYWYRQILGQKVEFLVSFYNNEISEKSEIFDDQFSVERPDGSNFTLKIRSTKLEDSAMYFCASSPQGGVNQPQHFGDGTRLSIL.

This chain uses TRBV19 with TRBJ2-5; TRBD1 might be the D (6 bases). Trimming stripped 3 bases from V and 4 bases from J, with 15 bases between. Germline V gives CDR1 LNHDA, CDR2 SQIVND (reference sequence). The CDR3 totals 15 residues. The DNA for the CDR3 is TGTGCCAGTAGTATCGGTCAGGGGTTCGGAGAGACCCAGTACTTC. It translates to CASSIGQGFGETQYF.

This clonotype has only a few counts. The chain combines TRBV20-1 with TRBJ2-5, with 10 positions matching TRBD2. Germline V gene sequence: CDR1 DFQATT, CDR2 SNEGSKA (reference sequence). The CDR3 is made up of 15 amino acids. The V segment lost 1 base and the J segment 2 bases; nucleotides outside the gene matches: 4. This CDR3 is CSARGPSGGQETQYF. The DNA for the CDR3 is TGCAGTGCTAGAGGCCCTAGCGGGGGTCAAGAGACCCAGTACTTC.

Only a few counts were recorded for this clonotype. The chain employs TRBV20-1 and TRBJ2-3; possibly TRBD2 for D (7 bases). The CDR3 contains 14 residues. Germline values: CDR1 DFQATT, CDR2 SNEGSKA (reference sequence). V lost 6 bases, J lost 4 bases, and 17 bases lay in between. The CDR3 loop is CSARGGARADTQYF. The CDR3 DNA is TGCAGTGCCCGAGGGGGGGCCCGGGCAGATACGCAGTATTTT.

A single count supports this clonotype. The V and J genes are TRBV7-9 and TRBJ2-3, with unresolved D. Trimming pared 7 bases from V and 4 bases from J, leaving 9 bases between. Germline V gene data show CDR1 as SEHNR and CDR2 as FQNEAQ (reference sequence). The CDR3 spans 12 residues. The CDR3 DNA reads as TGTGCCAGCACCATCGTCTCAGATACGCAGTATTTT. This gives the protein CASTIVSDTQYF.

This chain joins TRBV20-1 and TRBJ1-1; maybe TRBD1 (6 bases). V lost 8 bases and J lost 7, with 14 bases in between. Germline CDR1 is DFQATT and CDR2 is SNEGSKA (reference sequence). The CDR3 has 11 amino acids. The CDR3 is CSSGRGNEAFF. In DNA, the CDR3 is TGCAGTTCAGGGAGGGGGAATGAAGCTTTCTTT.

The rearrangement joins TRBV20-1 to TRBJ2-1, with 7 bases lining up with TRBD2. This CDR3 is built from 15 residues. The trim removed 6 bases at V and 2 bases at J, leaving 10 bases unmatched. Germline V lookup: CDR1 DFQATT, CDR2 SNEGSKA (reference sequence). The CDR3 reads CSALIGAGAYNEQFF. The CDR3, as DNA: TGCAGTGCCCTAATCGGCGCGGGGGCCTACAATGAGCAGTTCTTC.

This chain connects TRBV20-1 to TRBJ2-2; perhaps TRBD1 as D (6 bases). Per the germline V gene, CDR1 is DFQATT and CDR2 is SNEGSKA (reference sequence). Between the trimmed V and J ends, which lost 2 bases and 5 bases, there was a span of 12 bases. This CDR3 is 14 amino acids long. CDR3 nucleotide sequence: TGCAGTGCTAGAACGTACAGGGAGACCGGGGAGCTGTTTTTT. It is translated as CSARTYRETGELFF.

This clonotype occurred a few times. The chain employs TRBV18 and TRBJ2-5, with D possibly being TRBD2 (5 bases). Germline lookup yields CDR1 KGHSH and CDR2 LQKENI. This CDR3 region has 13 residues. Trimming left V 3 bases short and J 2 bases short, with 7 bases between. The CDR3 here is CASSPLAQETQYF. In DNA, the CDR3 is TGTGCCAGCTCACCCCTAGCTCAAGAGACCCAGTACTTC.

The CDR3 reads CASSASMTVFSTDTQYF. CDR3 coding DNA: TGTGCCAGCAGCGCGTCGATGACAGTCTTCAGCACAGATACGCAGTATTTT. The rearrangement links TRBV9 to TRBJ2-3; weak D call: TRBD1 (5 bases). The CDR3 sequence is 17 residues long. Germline V gives CDR1 SGDLS, CDR2 YYNGEE. Trimming stripped 3 bases from V and 0 bases from J, with 17 bases between.

V usage is TRBV2 and J usage is TRBJ2-1; TRBD2 matches at 15 bases. The germline V gene encodes CDR1 SNHLY and CDR2 FYNNEI. J was trimmed by 5 bases and V by 9 bases; bases with no gene match: 11. CDR3 length equals 17 residues. CDR3 loop: CASLGLAGGDPNNEQFF. CDR3 DNA: TGTGCCAGTTTGGGACTAGCGGGAGGAGACCCTAACAATGAGCAGTTCTTC. Full variable domain (remainder filled in from reference TRBV2 and TRBJ2-1): EPEVTQTPSHQVTQMGQEVILRCVPISNHLYFYWYRQILGQKVEFLVSFYNNEISEKSEIFDDQFSVERPDGSNFTLKIRSTKLEDSAMYFCASLGLAGGDPNNEQFFGPGTRLTVL.

The chain carries TRBV20-1 and TRBJ2-3; D perhaps matches TRBD2 (5 bases). The V and J ends lost 6 bases and 0 bases respectively, with 16 bases between them. CDR3 length equals 15 residues. The germline gives CDR1 DFQATT, CDR2 SNEGSKA (reference sequence). CDR3 coding DNA: TGCAGTGCCTCTCTGCGGAGGACTAGCACAGATACGCAGTATTTT. It translates to CSASLRRTSTDTQYF.

This clonotype was picked up one time. In DNA, the CDR3 is TGCGCCAGCAGCTTGGGAGGGAGCGGCTACGAGCAGTACTTC. This translates into CASSLGGSGYEQYF. The J gene is TRBJ2-7, the V gene TRBV5-1; D possibly corresponds to TRBD2 (5 bases). V was shortened by 0 bases and J by 3 bases, with 10 bases between the two germline ends. In germline, CDR1 is SGHRS, CDR2 YFSETQ. The CDR3 covers 14 residues.

CDR3 bases: TGTGCCAGCAGCCAAGATGTGGGACTAGCATGGGAGCAGTACTTC. Encoded protein: CASSQDVGLAWEQYF. The chain uses TRBV3-1 and TRBJ2-7, with TRBD2 matching over 9 bases. This CDR3 spans 15 amino acids. The germline V gene encodes CDR1 LGHDT and CDR2 YNNKEL (reference sequence). Unmatched junction bases numbered 7, after V lost 0 bases and J lost 7 bases.